Listed below are T cell receptor beta chains from one sample, sequenced in a study of blood T cell repertoires in COVID-19. Some clones are missing from TCRdb's copy, which holds only in-frame ones; the method was immunoSEQ multiplex PCR. Among roughly 52,000 clones listed, about four fifths were seen once. Sequencing was carried out using peripheral blood. The source of these receptors is a human donor in a cohort sampled during active or convalescent COVID-19. The CDR3 runs from the conserved cysteine through the conserved F or W. The order of the fields is CDR3 DNA, CDR3 protein, V gene, D gene, CDR3 length, J gene, clone size. D genes are given only for firm matches. Only some rows state a clone size, as once, few, many or a class for expanded clones.

CDR3 DNA: TGTGCCAGCAGTTTGGCCCAGAACTATGGCTACACCTTC
CDR3 protein: CASSLAQNYGYTF
V gene: TRBV12-3/TRBV12-4
D gene: NA
CDR3 length: 13
J gene: TRBJ1-2
clone size: NA

CDR3 DNA: TGCGCCAGCAGCCCGTCGTGGGGGGCAGATACGCAGTATTTT
CDR3 protein: CASSPSWGADTQYF
V gene: TRBV5-1
D gene: NA
CDR3 length: 14
J gene: TRBJ2-3
clone size: NA

CDR3 DNA: TGTGCCAGCAGCCCACAGGGTGTACCGGGACCCCAGCATTTT
CDR3 protein: CASSPQGVPGPQHF
V gene: TRBV7-9
D gene: NA
CDR3 length: 14
J gene: TRBJ1-5
clone size: NA

CDR3 DNA: TGTGCCATCAGTGAGACAGGGCCTGATAATTCACCCCTCCACTTT
CDR3 protein: CAISETGPDNSPLHF
V gene: TRBV10-3
D gene: NA
CDR3 length: 15
J gene: TRBJ1-6
clone size: NA

CDR3 DNA: TGCGCCAGCAGCCAAGTTCTAGCGGGGGGAGGAGACAATGAGCAGTTCTTC
CDR3 protein: CASSQVLAGGGDNEQFF
V gene: TRBV4-1
D gene: TRBD2
CDR3 length: 17
J gene: TRBJ2-1
clone size: NA

CDR3 DNA: TGTGCCAGCGTTGGTAGCGGGGGCTTGGGGAAGCAGTACTTC
CDR3 protein: CASVGSGGLGKQYF
V gene: TRBV6-5
D gene: TRBD2
CDR3 length: 14
J gene: TRBJ2-7
clone size: few

CDR3 DNA: TGTGCCAGCAGTGGCCCGGGGGGGCCAGTTGAGCAGTTCTTC
CDR3 protein: CASSGPGGPVEQFF
V gene: TRBV28
D gene: TRBD2
CDR3 length: 14
J gene: TRBJ2-1
clone size: NA

CDR3 DNA: TGTGCCAGCAGCTTGACACAGTCAGGGAACACTGAAGCTTTCTTT
CDR3 protein: CASSLTQSGNTEAFF
V gene: TRBV5-5
D gene: NA
CDR3 length: 15
J gene: TRBJ1-1
clone size: NA

CDR3 DNA: TGTGCCAGCAGCTTGCAGGGGGCGCTAGGGGAAAAACTGTTTTTT
CDR3 protein: CASSLQGALGEKLFF
V gene: TRBV7-2
D gene: TRBD1
CDR3 length: 15
J gene: TRBJ1-4
clone size: NA

CDR3 DNA: TGTGCCAGCAGCCTGGACAGGGGTCCCTCTGGAAACACCATATATTTT
CDR3 protein: CASSLDRGPSGNTIYF
V gene: TRBV5-6
D gene: TRBD1
CDR3 length: 16
J gene: TRBJ1-3
clone size: NA

CDR3 DNA: TGTGCCAGCAGCTTAAACGGGATCGCTGAAGCTTTCTTT
CDR3 protein: CASSLNGIAEAFF
V gene: TRBV7-2
D gene: NA
CDR3 length: 13
J gene: TRBJ1-1
clone size: once

CDR3 DNA: TGTGCCACCAGCAGGGGGCAGGGTCAGCCCCAGCATTTT
CDR3 protein: CATSRGQGQPQHF
V gene: TRBV15
D gene: NA
CDR3 length: 13
J gene: TRBJ1-5
clone size: NA

CDR3 DNA: TGCAGCGTTGAGACTGCCCAGTACTATGGCTACACCTTC
CDR3 protein: CSVETAQYYGYTF
V gene: TRBV29-1
D gene: NA
CDR3 length: 13
J gene: TRBJ1-2
clone size: few

CDR3 DNA: TGCAGCGTTGTGGGCTATCCCGGGACAGTCCATTCTAACTATGGCTACACCTTC
CDR3 protein: CSVVGYPGTVHSNYGYTF
V gene: TRBV29-1
D gene: TRBD1
CDR3 length: 18
J gene: TRBJ1-2
clone size: NA

CDR3 DNA: TGTGCCAGCACCCTTGGCGGGGAATACAATGAGCAGTTCTTC
CDR3 protein: CASTLGGEYNEQFF
V gene: TRBV6-5
D gene: NA
CDR3 length: 14
J gene: TRBJ2-1
clone size: few

CDR3 DNA: TGTGCCACCAGTCACGGGGGGGCCGGGGAGCTGTTTTTT
CDR3 protein: CATSHGGAGELFF
V gene: TRBV24-1
D gene: TRBD2
CDR3 length: 13
J gene: TRBJ2-2
clone size: NA

CDR3 DNA: TGTGCCAGTAGCCCGGACAGGGCAACCTACGAGCAGTACTTC
CDR3 protein: CASSPDRATYEQYF
V gene: TRBV19
D gene: TRBD1
CDR3 length: 14
J gene: TRBJ2-7
clone size: NA

CDR3 DNA: TGTGCCAGCAGCTTACGGGGGGGGGCCAGTGAGCAGTTCTTC
CDR3 protein: CASSLRGGASEQFF
V gene: TRBV5-4
D gene: TRBD2
CDR3 length: 14
J gene: TRBJ2-1
clone size: NA

CDR3 DNA: TGCAGCGCCGCCCCGGGTGCTGGAAACACCATATATTTT
CDR3 protein: CSAAPGAGNTIYF
V gene: TRBV29-1
D gene: NA
CDR3 length: 13
J gene: TRBJ1-3
clone size: NA

CDR3 DNA: TGTGCCAGCACAGGGGTAACCTACGAGCAGTACTTC
CDR3 protein: CASTGVTYEQYF
V gene: TRBV28
D gene: NA
CDR3 length: 12
J gene: TRBJ2-7
clone size: NA

CDR3 DNA: TGTGCCAGCAGCTTAGGACAGGGGGTCAATCAGCCCCAGCATTTT
CDR3 protein: CASSLGQGVNQPQHF
V gene: TRBV5-6
D gene: TRBD1
CDR3 length: 15
J gene: TRBJ1-5
clone size: NA

CDR3 DNA: TGTGCCAGCAGTTATTTGTTATCGAATGAGCAGTTCTTC
CDR3 protein: CASSYLLSNEQFF
V gene: TRBV6-2/TRBV6-3
D gene: NA
CDR3 length: 13
J gene: TRBJ2-1
clone size: NA

CDR3 DNA: TGTGCCATCACACAGGGGTCGGATTCACCCCTCCACTTT
CDR3 protein: CAITQGSDSPLHF
V gene: TRBV28
D gene: TRBD1
CDR3 length: 13
J gene: TRBJ1-6
clone size: NA

CDR3 DNA: TGTGCCAGCAGTTCTTACAGCATCTCCTACAATGAGCAGTTCTTC
CDR3 protein: CASSSYSISYNEQFF
V gene: TRBV6-2/TRBV6-3
D gene: NA
CDR3 length: 15
J gene: TRBJ2-1
clone size: NA

CDR3 DNA: TGTGCCAGCAGTGAAGGTCGGGGAGGACGATCCTACGAGCAGTACTTC
CDR3 protein: CASSEGRGGRSYEQYF
V gene: TRBV6-1
D gene: NA
CDR3 length: 16
J gene: TRBJ2-7
clone size: NA

CDR3 DNA: TGTGCCAGCAGTCCACGGGACACCGCCGAGGCTTTCTTT
CDR3 protein: CASSPRDTAEAFF
V gene: TRBV7-2
D gene: NA
CDR3 length: 13
J gene: TRBJ1-1
clone size: NA

CDR3 DNA: TGTGCCAGCAGCACAGCGGGGAACGAGCAGTTCTTC
CDR3 protein: CASSTAGNEQFF
V gene: TRBV7-9
D gene: TRBD2
CDR3 length: 12
J gene: TRBJ2-1
clone size: once

CDR3 DNA: TGCGCCAGCAGTGAGAGTGTAGCAGGGGGGGCTTTCTTT
CDR3 protein: CASSESVAGGAFF
V gene: TRBV10-2
D gene: TRBD1
CDR3 length: 13
J gene: TRBJ1-1
clone size: NA

CDR3 DNA: TGTGCCAGCAGCGCGAAGGGGGAAGGGGAGCAGTACTTC
CDR3 protein: CASSAKGEGEQYF
V gene: TRBV7-9
D gene: NA
CDR3 length: 13
J gene: TRBJ2-7
clone size: NA

CDR3 DNA: TGTGCCAGCAGGGTCGACAGGGGGCGTCCGGACGAGCAGTACTTC
CDR3 protein: CASRVDRGRPDEQYF
V gene: TRBV2
D gene: TRBD1
CDR3 length: 15
J gene: TRBJ2-7
clone size: few

CDR3 DNA: TGTGCCAGCAGCCAGAGGAAGGAGCGGGGGATCTACAATGAGCAGTTCTTC
CDR3 protein: CASSQRKERGIYNEQFF
V gene: TRBV4-2
D gene: TRBD2
CDR3 length: 17
J gene: TRBJ2-1
clone size: NA

CDR3 DNA: TGTGCCAGCAGTTACCTTCGGTTCCAAGAGACCCAGTACTTC
CDR3 protein: CASSYLRFQETQYF
V gene: TRBV6-6
D gene: NA
CDR3 length: 14
J gene: TRBJ2-5
clone size: NA

CDR3 DNA: TGTGCCAGCAGCCCCGGGACAATGAACACCGGGGAGCTGTTTTTT
CDR3 protein: CASSPGTMNTGELFF
V gene: TRBV27
D gene: NA
CDR3 length: 15
J gene: TRBJ2-2
clone size: NA

CDR3 DNA: TGTGCCAGCAGCCTTCTGGGAGCCACCTCTTTAGATACGCAGTATTTT
CDR3 protein: CASSLLGATSLDTQYF
V gene: TRBV9
D gene: NA
CDR3 length: 16
J gene: TRBJ2-3
clone size: NA

CDR3 DNA: TGTGCCAGCAGCTTAATGGGACTGAACTATGGCTACACCTTC
CDR3 protein: CASSLMGLNYGYTF
V gene: TRBV7-8
D gene: NA
CDR3 length: 14
J gene: TRBJ1-2
clone size: NA

CDR3 DNA: TGTGCCAGCAGCCGGACTAGCGGGGGGGCGGATGAGCAGTTCTTC
CDR3 protein: CASSRTSGGADEQFF
V gene: TRBV6-5
D gene: TRBD2
CDR3 length: 15
J gene: TRBJ2-1
clone size: NA

CDR3 DNA: TGTGCTAGTGGTTTGGGGGGCACGGACATTCAGTACTTC
CDR3 protein: CASGLGGTDIQYF
V gene: TRBV12-5
D gene: NA
CDR3 length: 13
J gene: TRBJ2-4
clone size: NA

CDR3 DNA: TGTGCCAGCAGTTACGCGTCTAGCACAGATACGCAGTATTTT
CDR3 protein: CASSYASSTDTQYF
V gene: TRBV6-2/TRBV6-3
D gene: NA
CDR3 length: 14
J gene: TRBJ2-3
clone size: NA

CDR3 DNA: TGTGCCAGCAGCCTTGGCGGGAGTAATAATCAGCCCCAGCATTTT
CDR3 protein: CASSLGGSNNQPQHF
V gene: TRBV28
D gene: NA
CDR3 length: 15
J gene: TRBJ1-5
clone size: NA

CDR3 DNA: TGTGCCAGCAGAGCCGGGACAGAGGACACCGGGGAGCTGTTTTTT
CDR3 protein: CASRAGTEDTGELFF
V gene: TRBV2
D gene: TRBD1
CDR3 length: 15
J gene: TRBJ2-2
clone size: NA

CDR3 DNA: TGTGCCACCAGTGATTCGCCGCACTTAGGAGGGGGGGAGCTGTTTTTT
CDR3 protein: CATSDSPHLGGGELFF
V gene: TRBV24-1
D gene: NA
CDR3 length: 16
J gene: TRBJ2-2
clone size: NA

CDR3 DNA: TGTGCCAGCAGCCCCCGGGGGTCCGGAATTGAAGCTTTCTTT
CDR3 protein: CASSPRGSGIEAFF
V gene: TRBV7-9
D gene: NA
CDR3 length: 14
J gene: TRBJ1-1
clone size: few

CDR3 DNA: TGTGCCAGCAGCTTAGCAGGGGATCAGCCCCAGCATTTT
CDR3 protein: CASSLAGDQPQHF
V gene: TRBV7-2
D gene: NA
CDR3 length: 13
J gene: TRBJ1-5
clone size: once

CDR3 DNA: TGTGCCAGCTCCCCCGACTTCGTCTCTGGAAACACCATATATTTT
CDR3 protein: CASSPDFVSGNTIYF
V gene: TRBV18
D gene: NA
CDR3 length: 15
J gene: TRBJ1-3
clone size: NA

CDR3 DNA: TGTGCCAGCAGTCCCCGGGACAGGGGGCGAAATACTGAAGCTTTCTTT
CDR3 protein: CASSPRDRGRNTEAFF
V gene: TRBV6-6
D gene: TRBD1
CDR3 length: 16
J gene: TRBJ1-1
clone size: NA

CDR3 DNA: TGTGCCAGCAGTGAAGGGCAAAGCAATCAGCCCCAGCATTTT
CDR3 protein: CASSEGQSNQPQHF
V gene: TRBV2
D gene: NA
CDR3 length: 14
J gene: TRBJ1-5
clone size: NA

CDR3 DNA: TGTGCCTGGAGTGCTACAGGGAGCGAGCAGTACTTC
CDR3 protein: CAWSATGSEQYF
V gene: TRBV30
D gene: NA
CDR3 length: 12
J gene: TRBJ2-7
clone size: NA

CDR3 DNA: TGCGCCAGCAGCTTGGTTCCAGGGAGCAATCAGCCCCAGCATTTT
CDR3 protein: CASSLVPGSNQPQHF
V gene: TRBV5-1
D gene: NA
CDR3 length: 15
J gene: TRBJ1-5
clone size: few

CDR3 DNA: TGTGCCAGCAGCCTGACAGGGGTCGCTGGCTACACCTTC
CDR3 protein: CASSLTGVAGYTF
V gene: TRBV5-6
D gene: TRBD1
CDR3 length: 13
J gene: TRBJ1-2
clone size: NA

CDR3 DNA: TGTGCCAGCAGTTTAAGCCAGGGAGGGGGTTTCCCCCTCCACTTT
CDR3 protein: CASSLSQGGGFPLHF
V gene: TRBV28
D gene: NA
CDR3 length: 15
J gene: TRBJ1-6
clone size: NA

CDR3 DNA: TGTGCCAGCAGGGGTGGACTGGAGAACTATGGCTACACCTTC
CDR3 protein: CASRGGLENYGYTF
V gene: TRBV12-1
D gene: NA
CDR3 length: 14
J gene: TRBJ1-2
clone size: NA

CDR3 DNA: TGTGCCAGCAGCGCGGGGAGTGATACGGTCCATCAGCCCCAGCATTTT
CDR3 protein: CASSAGSDTVHQPQHF
V gene: TRBV9
D gene: NA
CDR3 length: 16
J gene: TRBJ1-5
clone size: NA

CDR3 DNA: TGTGCCAGCAGTTACGGACCCACAGGGGGCGCGAGGTTT
CDR3 protein: CASSYGPTGGARF
V gene: TRBV6-2/TRBV6-3
D gene: TRBD1
CDR3 length: 13
J gene: TRBJ1-3
clone size: few

CDR3 DNA: TGTGCCAGCAGTTTATTGCGGGGGGGCTCCACCGGGGAGCTGTTTTTT
CDR3 protein: CASSLLRGGSTGELFF
V gene: TRBV27
D gene: TRBD2
CDR3 length: 16
J gene: TRBJ2-2
clone size: NA

CDR3 DNA: TGTGCCAGCAGCCAACGGACAGGGGGCCCCACCGGGGAGCTGTTTTTT
CDR3 protein: CASSQRTGGPTGELFF
V gene: TRBV3-1/TRBV3-2
D gene: TRBD1
CDR3 length: 16
J gene: TRBJ2-2
clone size: NA

CDR3 DNA: TGTGCTAGTGGTTTTTCAGGGGGCGATGAGCAGTTCTTC
CDR3 protein: CASGFSGGDEQFF
V gene: TRBV12-5
D gene: TRBD1
CDR3 length: 13
J gene: TRBJ2-1
clone size: NA

CDR3 DNA: TGTGCCAGCAGTTACCGGGGGGAGGGCACAGATACGCAGTATTTT
CDR3 protein: CASSYRGEGTDTQYF
V gene: TRBV6-5
D gene: TRBD2
CDR3 length: 15
J gene: TRBJ2-3
clone size: NA

CDR3 DNA: TGTGCCAGCAGCCTCGGACTAGGGGGAAACACCATATATTTT
CDR3 protein: CASSLGLGGNTIYF
V gene: TRBV7-8
D gene: NA
CDR3 length: 14
J gene: TRBJ1-3
clone size: NA

CDR3 DNA: TGTGCCAGCAGCGAGCCAAGGCGTCGGGCAGGGGCAGTAGGGGCCAACGTCCTGACTTTC
CDR3 protein: CASSEPRRRAGAVGANVLTF
V gene: TRBV9
D gene: NA
CDR3 length: 20
J gene: TRBJ2-6
clone size: once